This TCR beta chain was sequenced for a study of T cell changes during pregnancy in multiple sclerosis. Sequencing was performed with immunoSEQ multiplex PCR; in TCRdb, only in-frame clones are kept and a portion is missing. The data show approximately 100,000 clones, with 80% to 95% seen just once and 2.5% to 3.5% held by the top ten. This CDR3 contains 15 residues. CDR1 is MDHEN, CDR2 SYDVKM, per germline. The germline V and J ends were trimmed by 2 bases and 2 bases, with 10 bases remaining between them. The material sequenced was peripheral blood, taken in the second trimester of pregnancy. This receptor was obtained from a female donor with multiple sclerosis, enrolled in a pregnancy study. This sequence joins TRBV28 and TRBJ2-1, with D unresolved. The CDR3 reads CASSLIISPYNEQFF. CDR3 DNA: TGTGCCAGCAGTTTAATAATCTCTCCCTACAATGAGCAGTTCTTC.